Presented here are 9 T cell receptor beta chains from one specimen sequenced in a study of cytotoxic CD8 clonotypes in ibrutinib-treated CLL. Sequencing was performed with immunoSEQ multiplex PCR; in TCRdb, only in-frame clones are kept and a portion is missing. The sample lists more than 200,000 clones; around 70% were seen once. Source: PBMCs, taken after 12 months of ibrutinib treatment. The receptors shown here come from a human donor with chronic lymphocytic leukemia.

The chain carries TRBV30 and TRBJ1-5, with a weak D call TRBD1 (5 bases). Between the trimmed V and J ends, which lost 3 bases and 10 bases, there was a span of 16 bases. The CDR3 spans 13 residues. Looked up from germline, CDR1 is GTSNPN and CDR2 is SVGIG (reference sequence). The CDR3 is CAWSATAWDPQHF. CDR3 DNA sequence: TGTGCCTGGAGCGCCACCGCCTGGGACCCCCAGCATTTT. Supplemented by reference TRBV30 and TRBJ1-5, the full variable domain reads SQTIHQWPATLVQPVGSPLSLECTVEGTSNPNLYWYRQAAGRGLQLLFYSVGIGQISSEVPQNLSASRPQDRQFILSSKKLLLSDSGFYLCAWSATAWDPQHFGDGTRLSIL.

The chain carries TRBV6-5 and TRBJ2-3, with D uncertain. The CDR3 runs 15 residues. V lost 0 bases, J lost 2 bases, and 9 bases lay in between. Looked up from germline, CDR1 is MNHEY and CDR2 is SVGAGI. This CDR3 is CASSYSGGPTDTQYF. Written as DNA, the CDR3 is TGTGCCAGCAGTTACTCGGGCGGCCCCACAGATACGCAGTATTTT.

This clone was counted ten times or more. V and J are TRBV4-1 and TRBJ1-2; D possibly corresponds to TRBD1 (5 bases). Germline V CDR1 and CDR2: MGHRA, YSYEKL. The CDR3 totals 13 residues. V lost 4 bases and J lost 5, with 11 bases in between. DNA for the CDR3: TGCGCCAGCAGCCCCGCTACAGGATATGGCTACACCTTC. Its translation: CASSPATGYGYTF.

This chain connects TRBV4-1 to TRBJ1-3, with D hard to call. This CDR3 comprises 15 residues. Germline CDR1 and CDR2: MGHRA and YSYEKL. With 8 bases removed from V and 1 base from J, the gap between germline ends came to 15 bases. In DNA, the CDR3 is TGCGCCAGCCGCCTCTCTACTGGTTCTGGAAACACCATATATTTT. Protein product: CASRLSTGSGNTIYF.

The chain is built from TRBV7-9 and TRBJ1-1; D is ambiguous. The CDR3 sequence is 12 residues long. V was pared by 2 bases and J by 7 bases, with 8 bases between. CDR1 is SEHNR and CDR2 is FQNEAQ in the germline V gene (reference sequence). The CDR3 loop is CASSLISFEAFF. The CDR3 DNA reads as TGTGCCAGCAGCTTAATTAGCTTTGAAGCTTTCTTT.

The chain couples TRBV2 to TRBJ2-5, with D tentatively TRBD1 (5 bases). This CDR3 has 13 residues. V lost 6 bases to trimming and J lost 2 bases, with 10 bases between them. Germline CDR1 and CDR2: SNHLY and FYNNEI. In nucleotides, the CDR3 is TGTGCCAGCAGGAAAGACAGACAAGAGACCCAGTACTTC. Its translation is CASRKDRQETQYF. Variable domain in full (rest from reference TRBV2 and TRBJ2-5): EPEVTQTPSHQVTQMGQEVILRCVPISNHLYFYWYRQILGQKVEFLVSFYNNEISEKSEIFDDQFSVERPDGSNFTLKIRSTKLEDSAMYFCASRKDRQETQYFGPGTRLLVL.

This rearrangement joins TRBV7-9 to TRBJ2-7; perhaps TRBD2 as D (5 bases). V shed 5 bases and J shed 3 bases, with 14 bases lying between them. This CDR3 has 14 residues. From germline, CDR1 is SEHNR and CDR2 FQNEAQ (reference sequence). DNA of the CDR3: TGTGCCAGCAGCCCTTGGACGGGGAGCTACGAGCAGTACTTC. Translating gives CASSPWTGSYEQYF.

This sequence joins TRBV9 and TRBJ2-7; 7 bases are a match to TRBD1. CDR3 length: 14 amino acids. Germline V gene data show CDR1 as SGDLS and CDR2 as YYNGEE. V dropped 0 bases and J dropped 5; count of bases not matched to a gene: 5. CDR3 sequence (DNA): TGTGCCAGCAGCGTAGAGACAGGGTTCCACGAGCAGTACTTC. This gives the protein CASSVETGFHEQYF.

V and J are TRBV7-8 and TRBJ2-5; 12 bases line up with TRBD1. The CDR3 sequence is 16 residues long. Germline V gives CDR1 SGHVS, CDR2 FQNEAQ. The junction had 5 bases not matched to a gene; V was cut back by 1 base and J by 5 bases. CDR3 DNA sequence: TGTGCCAGCAGCTTAGTGGGACAGGGGGCTGGGGAGACCCAGTACTTC. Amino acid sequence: CASSLVGQGAGETQYF.